This TCR beta chain was sequenced for a study of T cell changes during pregnancy in multiple sclerosis. Using immunoSEQ multiplex PCR, the repertoire was profiled, and TCRdb retains in-frame clones only, with some absent. This table has 60,000 to 70,000 clones, 75% to 95% appearing once. J lost 1 base, V lost 2 bases, and 4 bases had no gene match. The CDR3 is made up of 15 amino acids. From germline, CDR1 is MGHRA and CDR2 YSYEKL. This specimen consisted of peripheral blood, obtained in the third trimester of pregnancy. This TCR derives from a female donor in good health, enrolled as a control in a pregnancy study. The chain carries TRBV4-1 and TRBJ1-1; the match to TRBD1 covers 7 bases. The CDR3 DNA reads as TGCGCCAGCAGCCAACCGACAGGGTCGAACACTGAAGCTTTCTTT. It specifies CASSQPTGSNTEAFF.